The next 21 T cell receptor beta chains were all read from a single sample in a study of cytomegalovirus exposure and HLA in healthy donors. TCRdb keeps only in-frame clones here, not all; method: immunoSEQ multiplex PCR. Among tens of thousands of clones listed, about four fifths were seen once. The sample was PBMCs. The source is a woman aged 18-29 years in good health and CMV-seropositive.

The CDR3 region has the DNA TGTGCCAGCAGCTTAGGATGGGGTACCCGGGGTAGCATACAAGAGACCCAGTACTTC. Translated, it gives CASSLGWGTRGSIQETQYF. The chain employs TRBV7-8 and TRBJ2-5, with a possible D match to TRBD2 (5 bases). The CDR3 extends over 19 amino acids. V shed 1 base and J shed 2 bases, with 23 bases lying between them. From germline, CDR1 is SGHVS and CDR2 FQNEAQ.

J is TRBJ2-7 and V is TRBV10-2; the D is unclear. Per germline, CDR1 WSHSY and CDR2 SAAADI. The CDR3 runs to 14 residues. Trimming stripped 4 bases from V and 1 base from J, with 11 bases between. CDR3 DNA: TGCGCCAGCAGTGGGGCGACCTCTTCCTACGAGCAGTACTTC. Translation: CASSGATSSYEQYF.

The rearrangement links TRBV9 to TRBJ2-6; D call uncertain. The CDR3 length is 15 residues. Trimming removed 0 bases at V and 7 bases at J, with 11 bases between. Germline V CDR1 and CDR2: SGDLS, YYNGEE. CDR3 DNA: TGTGCCAGCAGCGTAGCGGGTAATCGCGCCAACGTCCTGACTTTC. Encoded protein: CASSVAGNRANVLTF.

V and J are TRBV7-8 and TRBJ1-5; 7 nucleotides agree with TRBD1. V shed 7 bases and J 4 bases; nucleotides not matched to a gene: 4. The CDR3 extends over 13 amino acids. The germline V gene encodes CDR1 SGHVS and CDR2 FQNEAQ. Here the CDR3 reads CASKAGGNQPQHF. The CDR3, as DNA: TGTGCCAGCAAGGCAGGGGGGAATCAGCCCCAGCATTTT. Drawing the rest from reference TRBV7-8 and TRBJ1-5, the complete variable domain is GAGVSQSPRYKVAKRGQDVALRCDPISGHVSLFWYQQALGQGPEFLTYFQNEAQLDKSGLPSDRFFAERPEGSVSTLKIQRTQQEDSAVYLCASKAGGNQPQHFGDGTRLSIL.

This clone appeared a few times. The chain combines TRBV19 with TRBJ2-3, with TRBD2 matching 9 bases. The CDR3 extends over 16 amino acids. Germline CDR1 LNHDA, CDR2 SQIVND (reference sequence). V was clipped by 1 base and J by 4 bases; unmatched bases: 6. The CDR3 sequence is CASSIVWRGGPDTQYF. DNA for the CDR3: TGTGCCAGTAGTATAGTTTGGCGGGGGGGCCCAGATACGCAGTATTTT.

V is TRBV5-6 and J is TRBJ1-5; D is unclear. Germline V gene lookup returns CDR1 SGHDT and CDR2 YYEEEE. The CDR3 covers 17 residues. V was shortened by 0 bases and J by 8 bases, with 21 bases between the two germline ends. CDR3 in DNA: TGTGCCAGCAGCTTGGCCCTTGACACCGAAATCGGGGAGCCCCAGCATTTT. Translation gives CASSLALDTEIGEPQHF.

The chain is built from TRBV30 and TRBJ1-6; D not resolved. The CDR3 covers 14 residues. In germline, CDR1 is GTSNPN, CDR2 SVGIG (reference sequence). Deletions cut 1 base from V and 9 bases from J, with 13 bases between. The CDR3 DNA reads as TGTGCCTGGAGTGGTCAAGGTGAGGCTTCACCCCTCCACTTT. Its protein is CAWSGQGEASPLHF.

In this sample, this clone turned up a few times. The rearrangement uses TRBV7-6 and TRBJ2-3; D may be TRBD2 (5 bases). The V end was cut by 1 base, the J end by 4 bases, with 12 bases between. CDR3 length: 15 residues. Germline V gene sequence: CDR1 SGHVS, CDR2 FNYEAQ. The CDR3 protein is CASSLGERGADTQYF. CDR3 in DNA: TGTGCCAGCAGCTTAGGGGAACGGGGAGCAGATACGCAGTATTTT.

The chain is built from TRBV2 and TRBJ2-7; no clear D. Germline V gene data show CDR1 as SNHLY and CDR2 as FYNNEI. This CDR3 has 14 amino acids. The V end lost 0 bases, the J end lost 2 bases, and 8 bases lay between the germline ends. CDR3 nucleotides: TGTGCCAGCAGTGAAGCGGTGGCAGCCTACGAGCAGTACTTC. Translated, it gives CASSEAVAAYEQYF.

This clone was seen just once. The rearrangement joins TRBV29-1 to TRBJ1-1; D gene unclear. Germline values: CDR1 SQVTM, CDR2 ANQGSEA. The V end lost 7 bases, the J end lost 0 bases, and 12 bases lay between the germline ends. The CDR3 runs 13 residues. The CDR3 region is CSATLVLNTEAFF. The CDR3 region has the DNA TGCAGCGCTACTCTGGTTCTGAACACTGAAGCTTTCTTT. The full variable domain, completed using reference TRBV29-1 and TRBJ1-1, is SAVISQKPSRDICQRGTSLTIQCQVDSQVTMMFWYRQQPGQSLTLIATANQGSEATYESGFVIDKFPISRPNLTFSTLTVSNMSPEDSSIYLCSATLVLNTEAFFGQGTRLTVV.

The genes are TRBV15 and TRBJ1-5, with 7 bases that match TRBD1. This CDR3 has 14 amino acids. The V gene's germline CDR1 is LNHNV and CDR2 YYDKDF (reference sequence). Trimming at V came to 1 base and at J to 7 bases, leaving 4 bases not matched to a gene. CDR3 residues: CATSRGGTVQPQHF. The CDR3 region has the DNA TGTGCCACCAGCAGAGGAGGGACAGTACAGCCCCAGCATTTT.

This rearrangement joins TRBV11-2 to TRBJ2-5, with TRBD2 matching 7 bases. The germline V gene has CDR1 SGHAT and CDR2 FQNNGV. This CDR3 comprises 16 residues. Trimming cost V 5 bases and J 1 base; bases outside gene matches: 10. CDR3 protein: CASSPLGRGIQETQYF. DNA for the CDR3: TGTGCCAGCAGCCCTTTGGGGCGGGGGATCCAAGAGACCCAGTACTTC.

This rearrangement joins TRBV6-6 to TRBJ2-3, with 11 bases aligning to TRBD2. There are 15 residues in the CDR3. Germline loops: CDR1 MNHNY, CDR2 SVGAGI (reference sequence). Trimming cost V 7 bases and J 4 bases; bases outside gene matches: 7. The CDR3 here is CASKYSGGASDTQYF. CDR3 in DNA: TGTGCCAGCAAATATAGCGGGGGGGCCTCAGATACGCAGTATTTT.

The chain links TRBV7-6 to TRBJ2-3; D remains unclear. The CDR3 is 14 amino acids. Germline lookup yields CDR1 SGHVS and CDR2 FNYEAQ. Trimming pared 5 bases from V and 2 bases from J, leaving 11 bases between. CDR3 DNA: TGTGCCAGCAGCCTGGGCCGAGACACAGATACGCAGTATTTT. Amino acid sequence: CASSLGRDTDTQYF.

This chain links TRBV4-2 with TRBJ1-4; perhaps TRBD1 as D (5 bases). The CDR3 has 15 amino acids. Germline-derived CDR1 and CDR2 are LGHNA and YNFKEQ. V was pared by 4 bases and J by 5 bases, with 14 bases between. The CDR3 DNA follows: TGTGCCAGCAGCCCAGGGTGGGCGGGAAATGAAAAACTGTTTTTT. This sequence encodes CASSPGWAGNEKLFF.

This clone showed up just a few times. Here the CDR3 DNA reads TGTGCCAGTAGTATTCCAGGGCGGGAGACCCAGTACTTC. It codes for CASSIPGRETQYF. The chain carries TRBV19 and TRBJ2-5; a possible D gene is TRBD1 (5 bases). The germline V and J ends were trimmed by 3 bases and 5 bases, with 10 bases remaining between them. This CDR3 contains 13 residues. In germline, CDR1 is LNHDA, CDR2 SQIVND (reference sequence).

V usage is TRBV6-5 and J usage is TRBJ2-1; 13 nucleotides match TRBD2. The CDR3 runs 15 residues. The V gene end was trimmed by 5 bases and the J gene end by 4 bases; junction bases not matched to a gene: 2. The germline V gene has CDR1 MNHEY and CDR2 SVGAGI. CDR3 DNA: TGTGCCAGCAGTAGACTAGCGGGGGGATACAATGAGCAGTTCTTC. Its translation: CASSRLAGGYNEQFF.

This chain uses TRBV7-2 with TRBJ2-1, with D possibly being TRBD2 (7 bases). Germline CDR1 reads SGHTA; CDR2 reads FQGNSA. V lost 5 bases and J lost 1, with 12 bases in between. This CDR3 is built from 15 residues. In nucleotides, the CDR3 is TGTGCCAGCAGCCGGGGGGCAGGGTCCTACAATGAGCAGTTCTTC. Its translation is CASSRGAGSYNEQFF.

This clone was counted a single time. This chain joins TRBV7-3 and TRBJ2-2; the match to TRBD1 covers 9 bases. The CDR3 has 16 residues. The germline CDR1 and CDR2 sequences are SGHTA and FQGTGA. V was pared by 5 bases and J by 7 bases, with 11 bases of the junction left unmatched. CDR3 sequence (DNA): TGTGCCAGCAGCCTACGACAGGGGGTCATTGGCGGGGAGCTGTTTTTT. Its protein product is CASSLRQGVIGGELFF.

V is TRBV4-3 and J is TRBJ1-4, with TRBD1 identical over 10 bases. V gave up 5 bases and J gave up 7 bases; unmatched junction bases: 7. In germline, CDR1 is LGHNA, CDR2 YSLEER. This CDR3 region has 15 residues. The CDR3 here is CASSETGGFSEKLFF. CDR3 coding DNA: TGCGCCAGCAGCGAGACAGGGGGCTTCAGTGAAAAACTGTTTTTT.

The V gene is TRBV5-1, the J gene TRBJ2-3; perhaps TRBD1 as D (6 bases). CDR1 is SGHRS, CDR2 YFSETQ, per germline. Trimming cost V 1 base and J 6 bases, with 18 bases left between them. This CDR3 has 16 residues. CDR3 bases: TGCGCCAGCAGCTTGAAAAGGGGGAAGCGGCTTGATACGCAGTATTTT. Translated: CASSLKRGKRLDTQYF. Using reference TRBV5-1 and TRBJ2-3 for the parts outside the CDR3, the full variable domain is KAGVTQTPRYLIKTRGQQVTLSCSPISGHRSVSWYQQTPGQGLQFLFEYFSETQRNKGNFPGRFSGRQFSNSRSEMNVSTLELGDSALYLCASSLKRGKRLDTQYFGPGTRLTVL.